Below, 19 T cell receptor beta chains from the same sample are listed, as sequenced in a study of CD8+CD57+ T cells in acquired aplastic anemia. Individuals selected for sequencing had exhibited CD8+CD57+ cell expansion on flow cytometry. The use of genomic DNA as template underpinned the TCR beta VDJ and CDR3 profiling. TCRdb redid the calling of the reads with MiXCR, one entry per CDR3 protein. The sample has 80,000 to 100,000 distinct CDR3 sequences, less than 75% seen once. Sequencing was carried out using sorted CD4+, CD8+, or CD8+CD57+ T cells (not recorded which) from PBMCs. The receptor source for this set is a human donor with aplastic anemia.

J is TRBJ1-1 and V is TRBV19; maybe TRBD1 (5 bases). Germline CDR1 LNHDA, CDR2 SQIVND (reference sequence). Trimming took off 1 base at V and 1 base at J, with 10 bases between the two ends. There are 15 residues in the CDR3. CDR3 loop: CASSIGGPGNTEAFF. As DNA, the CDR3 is TGTGCCAGTAGTATAGGGGGACCGGGGAACACTGAAGCTTTCTTT. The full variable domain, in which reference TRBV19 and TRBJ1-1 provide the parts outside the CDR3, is DGGITQSPKYLFRKEGQNVTLSCEQNLNHDAMYWYRQDPGQGLRLIYYSQIVNDFQKGDIAEGYSVSREKKESFPLTVTSAQKNPTAFYLCASSIGGPGNTEAFFGQGTRLTVV.

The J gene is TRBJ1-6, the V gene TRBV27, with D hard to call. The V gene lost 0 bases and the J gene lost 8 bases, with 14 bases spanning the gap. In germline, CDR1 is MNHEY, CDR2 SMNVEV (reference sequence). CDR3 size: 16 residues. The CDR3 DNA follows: TGTGCCAGCAGTTTATCGGCCATCGGATCACATTCACCCCTCCACTTT. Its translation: CASSLSAIGSHSPLHF.

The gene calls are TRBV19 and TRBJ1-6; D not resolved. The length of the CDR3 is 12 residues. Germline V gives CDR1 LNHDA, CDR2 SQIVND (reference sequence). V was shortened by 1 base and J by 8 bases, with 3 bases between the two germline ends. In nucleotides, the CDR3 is TGTGCCAGTAGTATAGCGGATTCACCCCTCCACTTT. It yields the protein CASSIADSPLHF.

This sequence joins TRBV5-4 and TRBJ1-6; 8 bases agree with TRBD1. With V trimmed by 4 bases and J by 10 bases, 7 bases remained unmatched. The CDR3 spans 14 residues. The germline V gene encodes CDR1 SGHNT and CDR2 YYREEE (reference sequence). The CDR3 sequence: CASSPRTGHSPLHF. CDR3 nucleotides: TGTGCCAGCAGCCCTAGGACAGGGCACTCACCCCTCCACTTT.

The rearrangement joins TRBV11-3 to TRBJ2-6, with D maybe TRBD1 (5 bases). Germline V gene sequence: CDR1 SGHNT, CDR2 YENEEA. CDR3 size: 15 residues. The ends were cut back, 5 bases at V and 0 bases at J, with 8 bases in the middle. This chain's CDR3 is CASSHQGSGANVLTF. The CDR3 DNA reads TGTGCCAGCAGCCACCAGGGCTCTGGGGCCAACGTCCTGACTTTC.

As DNA, the CDR3 is TGTGCCAGCAGCTTAGGGCGGGCCTATGGCTACACCTTC. It codes for CASSLGRAYGYTF. J is TRBJ1-2 and V is TRBV7-9; no clear D gene. Trimming stripped 1 base from V and 4 bases from J, with 7 bases between. This CDR3 spans 13 amino acids. CDR1 is SEHNR and CDR2 is FQNEAQ in the germline V gene (reference sequence).

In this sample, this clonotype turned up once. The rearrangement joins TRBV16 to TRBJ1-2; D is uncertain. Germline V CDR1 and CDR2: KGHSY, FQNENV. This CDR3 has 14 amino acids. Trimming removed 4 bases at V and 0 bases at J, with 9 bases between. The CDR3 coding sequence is TGTGCCAGCAGCCTAGGTTCCGCTAACTATGGCTACACCTTC. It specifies CASSLGSANYGYTF.

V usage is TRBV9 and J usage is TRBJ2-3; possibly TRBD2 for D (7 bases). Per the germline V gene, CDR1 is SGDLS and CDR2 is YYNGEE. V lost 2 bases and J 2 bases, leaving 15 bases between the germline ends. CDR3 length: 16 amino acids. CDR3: CASSVYRGAYTDTQYF. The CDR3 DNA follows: TGTGCCAGCAGCGTGTATCGGGGGGCCTACACAGATACGCAGTATTTT. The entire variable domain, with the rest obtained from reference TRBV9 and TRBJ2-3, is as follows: DSGVTQTPKHLITATGQRVTLRCSPRSGDLSVYWYQQSLDQGLQFLIQYYNGEERAKGNILERFSAQQFPDLHSELNLSSLELGDSALYFCASSVYRGAYTDTQYFGPGTRLTVL.

In nucleotides, the CDR3 is TGTGCCAGCAGCCCTAGACAGGGAGGCACTGAAGCTTTCTTT. It yields the protein CASSPRQGGTEAFF. This chain connects TRBV7-2 to TRBJ1-1, with 7 positions matching TRBD1. Germline loops: CDR1 SGHTA, CDR2 FQGNSA. V trimming: 5 bases; J trimming: 4 bases; junction bases outside the gene matches: 7. The CDR3 contains 14 residues. The full variable domain, in which reference TRBV7-2 and TRBJ1-1 provide the parts outside the CDR3, is GAGVSQSPSNKVTEKGKDVELRCDPISGHTALYWYRQSLGQGLEFLIYFQGNSAPDKSGLPSDRFSAERTGGSVSTLTIQRTQQEDSAVYLCASSPRQGGTEAFFGQGTRLTVV.

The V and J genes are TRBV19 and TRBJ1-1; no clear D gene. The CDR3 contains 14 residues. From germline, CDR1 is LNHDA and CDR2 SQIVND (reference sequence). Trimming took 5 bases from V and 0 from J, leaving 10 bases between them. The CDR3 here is CASSGRGMNTEAFF. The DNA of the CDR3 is TGTGCCAGTAGTGGCAGAGGAATGAACACTGAAGCTTTCTTT.

The CDR3 nucleotides read TGTGCCAGCAGCTTAAAAGTGTCGGGACAGGAGAATGGCTACACCTTC. This codes for CASSLKVSGQENGYTF. The chain recombines TRBV11-1 with TRBJ1-2, with 8 bases fitting TRBD1. Germline V CDR1 and CDR2: SGHAT, FQDESV (reference sequence). V lost 2 bases and J lost 6; bases outside the gene matches: 11. CDR3 length: 16 amino acids.

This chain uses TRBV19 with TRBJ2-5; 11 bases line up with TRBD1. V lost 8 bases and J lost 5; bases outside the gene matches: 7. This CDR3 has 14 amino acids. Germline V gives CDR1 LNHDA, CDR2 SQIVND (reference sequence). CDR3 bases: TGTGCCAGTGGCGGACAGGGGGCAGGGGAGACCCAGTACTTC. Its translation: CASGGQGAGETQYF. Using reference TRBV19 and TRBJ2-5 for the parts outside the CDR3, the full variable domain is DGGITQSPKYLFRKEGQNVTLSCEQNLNHDAMYWYRQDPGQGLRLIYYSQIVNDFQKGDIAEGYSVSREKKESFPLTVTSAQKNPTAFYLCASGGQGAGETQYFGPGTRLLVL.

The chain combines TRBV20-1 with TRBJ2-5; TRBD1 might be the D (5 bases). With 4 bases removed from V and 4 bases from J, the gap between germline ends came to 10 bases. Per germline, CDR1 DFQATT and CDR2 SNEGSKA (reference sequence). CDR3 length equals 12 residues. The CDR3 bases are TGCAGTGCTAATCAGGGAAGAGAGACCCAGTACTTC. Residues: CSANQGRETQYF.

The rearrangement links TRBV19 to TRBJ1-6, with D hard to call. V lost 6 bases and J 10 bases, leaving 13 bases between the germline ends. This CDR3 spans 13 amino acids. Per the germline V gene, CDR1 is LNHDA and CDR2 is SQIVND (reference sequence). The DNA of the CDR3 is TGTGCCAGTAGAAACTTGCTAAGATCACCCCTCCACTTT. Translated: CASRNLLRSPLHF.

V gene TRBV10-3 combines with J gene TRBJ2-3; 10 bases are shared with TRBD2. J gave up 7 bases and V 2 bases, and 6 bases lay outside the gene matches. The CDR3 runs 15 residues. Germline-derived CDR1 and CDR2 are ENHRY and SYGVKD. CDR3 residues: CAISESGGALNTQYF. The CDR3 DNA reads TGTGCCATCAGTGAGAGCGGGGGGGCTTTAAATACGCAGTATTTT.

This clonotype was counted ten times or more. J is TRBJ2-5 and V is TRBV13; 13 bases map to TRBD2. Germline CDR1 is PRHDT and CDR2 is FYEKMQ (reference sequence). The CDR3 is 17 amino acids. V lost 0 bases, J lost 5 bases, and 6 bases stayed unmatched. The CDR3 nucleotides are TGTGCCAGCAGCTTAGGACTAGCGGGAGGGCCAGACGAGACCCAGTACTTC. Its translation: CASSLGLAGGPDETQYF.

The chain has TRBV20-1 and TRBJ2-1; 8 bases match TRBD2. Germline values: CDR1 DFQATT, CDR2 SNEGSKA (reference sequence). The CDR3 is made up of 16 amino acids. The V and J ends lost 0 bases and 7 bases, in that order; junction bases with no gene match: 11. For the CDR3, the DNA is TGCAGTGCTAGAGATCCTCAAGCGGGAGTAGGTAATGAGCAGTTCTTC. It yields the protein CSARDPQAGVGNEQFF.

The CDR3 region is CSAGVRGYEQYF. The DNA of the CDR3 is TGCAGCGCCGGGGTCAGGGGGTACGAGCAGTACTTC. This chain joins TRBV29-1 and TRBJ2-5; 7 bases agree with TRBD1. The end of the DNA is better explained by TRBJ2-7, so the J call may be wrong. Germline CDR1 SQVTM, CDR2 ANQGSEA. This CDR3 has 12 amino acids.

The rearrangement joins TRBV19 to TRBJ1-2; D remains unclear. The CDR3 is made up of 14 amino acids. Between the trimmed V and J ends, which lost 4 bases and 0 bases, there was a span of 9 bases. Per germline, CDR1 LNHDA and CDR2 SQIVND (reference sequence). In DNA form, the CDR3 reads TGTGCCAGTAGTAGACTGACTTCTAACTATGGCTACACCTTC. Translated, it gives CASSRLTSNYGYTF.